The rows below give T cell receptor beta chains drawn from one sample of a study of T cells after yellow fever vaccination. MiXCR, applied by TCRdb to the 5' RACE reads, yields one record per CDR3 protein. The sample holds roughly 300,000 distinct CDR3 sequences, around 8.1% seen once. The sample was PBMCs, taken around 45 days after the first yellow fever vaccination. The source of these receptors is a man between 18 and 29 years old who received the YFV17D yellow fever vaccine. Each CDR3 is given with its conserved first and last residue. A D gene is named only where the DNA matches it firmly. Clone size is stated in some rows and not others, as once, few, many or a class when expanded.

>-|-|TRBV2|TRBJ2-5
CASSPPGKKETQYF
TGTGCCAGCAGCCCTCCGGGGAAGAAAGAGACCCAGTACTTC
>TRBD1|many|TRBV11-3|TRBJ2-7
CASSRQGNYEQYF
TGTGCCAGCAGCAGACAGGGAAACTACGAGCAGTACTTC
>-|few|TRBV12-3/TRBV12-4|TRBJ2-7
CASSPQGFNHEQYF
TGTGCCAGCAGTCCACAGGGTTTCAACCACGAGCAGTACTTC
>TRBD1|many|TRBV5-4|TRBJ2-2
CASSLAGGATGELFF
TGTGCCAGCAGCTTGGCAGGGGGCGCAACCGGGGAGCTGTTTTTT
>-|-|TRBV6-2/TRBV6-3|TRBJ2-6
CALPGPVPSGANVLTF
TGTGCCCTACCGGGCCCGGTCCCCTCTGGGGCCAACGTCCTGACTTTC
>-|many|TRBV12-3/TRBV12-4|TRBJ1-4
CASRGGARGKLFF
TGTGCCAGCAGGGGAGGAGCGCGGGGAAAACTGTTTTTT
>-|few|TRBV20-1|TRBJ2-1
CRAGTSSYNEQFF
TGCAGGGCCGGGACGAGCTCCTACAATGAGCAGTTCTTC
>-|-|TRBV3-1|TRBJ1-2
CASSQVGGSGYTF
TGTGCCAGCAGCCAAGTCGGAGGGAGCGGCTACACCTTC
>-|few|TRBV23-1|TRBJ2-2
CASSRRGADTGELFF
TGCGCCAGCAGCCGGCGAGGGGCGGACACCGGGGAGCTGTTTTTT
>TRBD1|few|TRBV7-8|TRBJ2-5
CASSARQGRETQYF
TGTGCCAGCAGCGCGAGACAGGGAAGAGAGACCCAGTACTTC
>-|-|TRBV5-1|TRBJ2-5
CASSLGRGDVETQYF
TGCGCCAGCAGCTTGGGTAGGGGGGACGTAGAGACCCAGTACTTC
>TRBD1|few|TRBV5-5|TRBJ1-2
CASSWDREPNYGYTF
TGTGCCAGCAGTTGGGACAGGGAACCCAACTATGGCTACACCTTC
>-|-|TRBV12-3/TRBV12-4|TRBJ1-2
CASSDRAGDGYTF
TGTGCCAGCAGCGATCGGGCAGGGGACGGCTACACCTTC
>TRBD1|-|TRBV12-3/TRBV12-4|TRBJ2-4
CASSVTGMAKNIQYF
TGTGCCAGCAGCGTGACAGGGATGGCCAAAAACATTCAGTACTTC
>-|-|TRBV28|TRBJ2-5
CAGGYQETQYF
TGTGCCGGGGGGTACCAAGAGACCCAGTACTTC
>-|-|TRBV11-1|TRBJ2-1
CASSFSITGRGDEQFF
TGTGCCAGCAGCTTTTCGATCACCGGCCGGGGCGATGAGCAGTTCTTC
>TRBD1|-|TRBV20-1|TRBJ1-6
CSASGQATNNSPLHF
TGCAGTGCGTCGGGACAGGCCACCAATAATTCACCCCTCCACTTT
>-|-|TRBV7-6|TRBJ1-5
CASSLIGGDQPQHF
TGTGCCAGCAGCCTTATCGGAGGGGATCAGCCCCAGCATTTT
>-|many|TRBV6-2/TRBV6-3|TRBJ2-5
CASSPGHTSETQYF
TGTGCCAGCAGCCCGGGACACACCTCAGAGACCCAGTACTTC
>-|few|TRBV4-1|TRBJ1-4
CASSQQHGLRGEKLFF
TGCGCCAGCAGCCAACAGCACGGGCTTCGCGGTGAAAAACTGTTTTTT
>-|few|TRBV27|TRBJ1-5
CASSLSGSSNQPQHF
TGTGCCAGCAGTTTATCGGGGAGTAGCAATCAGCCCCAGCATTTT
>TRBD1|few|TRBV4-3|TRBJ2-7
CASSLRTGEHEQYF
TGCGCCAGCAGCCTACGGACAGGGGAGCACGAGCAGTACTTC
>-|few|TRBV10-3|TRBJ1-1
CAISESRANTEAFF
TGTGCCATCAGTGAGTCGAGGGCGAACACTGAAGCTTTCTTT
>-|few|TRBV20-1|TRBJ2-2
CSATSQLNTGELFF
TGCAGTGCTACTTCACAGCTTAACACCGGGGAGCTGTTTTTT
>TRBD2|-|TRBV15|TRBJ2-2
CATSPSSLAGGNTGELFF
TGTGCCACCAGCCCCTCCTCGCTAGCGGGGGGGAACACCGGGGAGCTGTTTTTT
>-|few|TRBV20-1|TRBJ2-1
CSAVSAGLPSYNEQFF
TGCAGTGCAGTTTCCGCGGGACTTCCTTCCTACAATGAGCAGTTCTTC
>TRBD2|-|TRBV5-1|TRBJ2-5
CASSLGSGDETQYF
TGCGCCAGCAGCTTGGGTAGCGGGGATGAGACCCAGTACTTC